Below, 22 T cell receptor beta chains from the same sample are listed, as sequenced in a study of CD8+CD57+ T cells in acquired aplastic anemia. The sequenced patients had an expansion of CD8+CD57+ cells seen by flow cytometry. The TCR beta profiling, which covered VDJ combination and CDR3 sequence, was carried out using genomic DNA as the template. TCRdb re-called the reads with MiXCR, one entry per CDR3 protein. The sample lists about 250,000 distinct CDR3 sequences, approximately 45% occurring once. What was sequenced was sorted CD4+, CD8+, or CD8+CD57+ T cells (not recorded which) from PBMCs. The receptors originated from a human donor with aplastic anemia.

Only a few counts were recorded for this clonotype. This chain joins TRBV30 and TRBJ1-1; a possible D gene is TRBD1 (6 bases). Germline CDR1 reads GTSNPN; CDR2 reads SVGIG (reference sequence). V lost 3 bases and J lost 1, with 9 bases in between. This CDR3 is built from 13 residues. The CDR3 DNA reads TGTGCCTGGAGGGACAGTACGAACACTGAAGCTTTCTTT. Translation gives CAWRDSTNTEAFF. The whole variable domain, remainder taken from reference TRBV30 and TRBJ1-1, is SQTIHQWPATLVQPVGSPLSLECTVEGTSNPNLYWYRQAAGRGLQLLFYSVGIGQISSEVPQNLSASRPQDRQFILSSKKLLLSDSGFYLCAWRDSTNTEAFFGQGTRLTVV.

The chain links TRBV5-6 to TRBJ2-7; D call uncertain. Germline loops: CDR1 SGHDT, CDR2 YYEEEE. The CDR3 has 13 residues. V shed 4 bases and J shed 7 bases, with 15 bases lying between them. CDR3 residues: CASSQPSYNEQYF. CDR3 DNA: TGTGCCAGCAGCCAGCCGAGCTACAATGAGCAGTACTTC. Complete variable domain (other parts from reference TRBV5-6 and TRBJ2-7): DAGVTQSPTHLIKTRGQQVTLRCSPKSGHDTVSWYQQALGQGPQFIFQYYEEEERQRGNFPDRFSGHQFPNYSSELNVNALLLGDSALYLCASSQPSYNEQYFGPGTRLTVT.

The chain carries TRBV20-1 and TRBJ2-7; perhaps D is TRBD1 or TRBD2 (5 bases each). V shed 5 bases and J shed 2 bases, with 10 bases lying between them. The V gene's germline CDR1 is DFQATT and CDR2 SNEGSKA (reference sequence). There are 12 residues in the CDR3. The CDR3 region is CSAPGRAYEQYF. The CDR3 DNA sequence: TGCAGTGCTCCAGGGCGGGCCTACGAGCAGTACTTC.

This chain uses TRBV6-1 with TRBJ2-5, with TRBD2 as a possible D gene (6 bases). Germline V gives CDR1 MNHNS, CDR2 SASEGT. V dropped 0 bases and J dropped 11 bases, with 13 bases sitting between them. This CDR3 is 13 amino acids long. CDR3 sequence: CASSEAVGGGQYF. CDR3 sequence (DNA): TGTGCCAGCAGTGAAGCGGTGGGAGGCGGTCAGTACTTC.

Concerning this clonotype: The junction and the germline gene differ at one end; a read error may be behind it. The chain employs TRBV10-2 and TRBJ2-1; tentative D call: TRBD2 (5 bases). Per germline, CDR1 WSHSY and CDR2 SAAADI. The CDR3 is 15 amino acids. The CDR3 DNA reads TGCGCCAGCTGTGAATTTGAGGGAGCGGACAATGAGCAGTTCTTC. Protein product: CASCEFEGADNEQFF.

This clonotype was detected ten times or more. The chain joins TRBV2 to TRBJ2-4, with 7 bases that match TRBD2. Trimming at V came to 2 bases and at J to 1 base, leaving 5 bases not matched to a gene. The CDR3 is 16 residues long. CDR1 is SNHLY, CDR2 FYNNEI, per germline. The CDR3 bases are TGTGCCAGCAGTGAAAGACTAGCAACGGCCAAAAACATTCAGTACTTC. It encodes CASSERLATAKNIQYF.

The chain uses TRBV6-1 and TRBJ2-1; TRBD1 matches 8 bases. Per the germline V gene, CDR1 is MNHNS and CDR2 is SASEGT. CDR3 length: 16 residues. V was pared by 3 bases and J by 2 bases, with 6 bases of the junction left unmatched. As DNA, the CDR3 is TGTGCCAGCAGTGACAGGGGGCAAGGACCCTACAATGAGCAGTTCTTC. It yields the protein CASSDRGQGPYNEQFF.

The J gene is TRBJ1-1, the V gene TRBV5-6, with a possible D match to TRBD1 (6 bases). CDR3 size: 18 residues. The V gene's germline CDR1 is SGHDT and CDR2 YYEEEE. V dropped 0 bases and J dropped 0 bases, with 18 bases sitting between them. The CDR3 here is CASSLVGRDILLNTEAFF. CDR3 nucleotides: TGTGCCAGCAGCTTGGTGGGACGGGACATCTTATTGAACACTGAAGCTTTCTTT. The full variable domain, its missing parts supplied by reference TRBV5-6 and TRBJ1-1, is DAGVTQSPTHLIKTRGQQVTLRCSPKSGHDTVSWYQQALGQGPQFIFQYYEEEERQRGNFPDRFSGHQFPNYSSELNVNALLLGDSALYLCASSLVGRDILLNTEAFFGQGTRLTVV.

This clonotype was seen many times. The V gene is TRBV29-1, the J gene TRBJ2-1, with TRBD2 matching over 11 bases. Germline CDR1 is SQVTM and CDR2 is ANQGSEA. The length of the CDR3 is 15 residues. Trimming cost V 6 bases and J 6 bases; bases outside gene matches: 10. The CDR3 sequence is CSVAPIAGGRNEQFF. Written as DNA, the CDR3 is TGCAGCGTGGCACCTATAGCGGGGGGGCGCAATGAGCAGTTCTTC.

The gene calls are TRBV20-1 and TRBJ2-7; D is undetermined. Trimming pared 7 bases from V and 2 bases from J, leaving 12 bases between. This CDR3 is 12 amino acids long. CDR1 and CDR2 (germline): DFQATT, SNEGSKA (reference sequence). The CDR3 region is CSVKIGAYEQYF. Here the CDR3 DNA reads TGCAGTGTCAAAATTGGAGCCTACGAGCAGTACTTC.

Regarding this clonotype: A clone one base away is much larger, so this may be a read error. This chain uses TRBV4-1 with TRBJ2-5; TRBD1 matches 8 bases. Trimming removed 4 bases from V and 5 bases from J; junction bases left unmatched: 6. Looked up from germline, CDR1 is MGHRA and CDR2 is YSYEKL. CDR3 length equals 14 residues. The CDR3 coding sequence is TGCGCCAGCAGCCCGTGGGACAGGCTGGAGACCCAGTACTTC. It specifies CASSPWDRLETQYF.

This clonotype was counted at least ten times. The gene calls are TRBV7-9 and TRBJ1-1; unclear D gene. CDR1 SEHNR and CDR2 FQNEAQ come from the germline V gene (reference sequence). This CDR3 contains 12 residues. Trimming removed 3 bases at V and 7 bases at J, with 9 bases between. CDR3 DNA: TGTGCCAGCAGCTTCAGATCTGGTGAAGCTTTCTTT. Translated, it gives CASSFRSGEAFF.

This clonotype was observed a few times. The chain carries TRBV20-1 and TRBJ2-5; D is perhaps TRBD2 (5 bases). Per germline, CDR1 DFQATT and CDR2 SNEGSKA (reference sequence). The CDR3 runs to 11 residues. The CDR3 DNA follows: TGCGCCGGGGTAGGAGGAGAGACCCAGTACTTC. Translated, it gives CAGVGGETQYF.

A word on this clonotype: The junction does not match germline at one end; this may be a read error. V usage is TRBV20-1 and J usage is TRBJ1-6; D call uncertain. This CDR3 comprises 16 residues. The germline V gene encodes CDR1 DFQATT and CDR2 SNEGSKA (reference sequence). This CDR3 reads CSAREVASSYNPPLHF. The CDR3 coding sequence is TGCAGTGCTAGAGAGGTCGCAAGCTCCTATAATCCACCCCTCCACTTT.

Details on this clonotype: A much larger clone lies one base from this, so it may be a read error. This chain links TRBV7-3 with TRBJ2-2, with D maybe TRBD2 (5 bases). Per the germline V gene, CDR1 is SGHTA and CDR2 is FQGTGA. The CDR3 consists of 14 residues. This CDR3 reads CASSQKSDTGELVF. CDR3 coding DNA: TGTGCCAGCAGCCAAAAGAGCGACACCGGGGAGCTGGTTTTT.

V and J are TRBV9 and TRBJ1-4, with D tentatively TRBD1 (5 bases). The CDR3 sequence is 19 residues long. The V gene's germline CDR1 is SGDLS and CDR2 YYNGEE. The V end lost 3 bases, the J end lost 11 bases, and 32 bases lay between the germline ends. The DNA for the CDR3 is TGTGCCAGCAGCGGGACGGGGGGGGGGGACCGTGATCCATTGGGGAAACTGTTTTTT. It translates to CASSGTGGGDRDPLGKLFF.

This chain uses TRBV12-5 with TRBJ2-5; D possibly matches TRBD1 or TRBD2 (6 bases each). The CDR3 contains 16 residues. From germline, CDR1 is LGHNT and CDR2 FRNRAP. This CDR3 is CASSLGGRVGNQPQYF. In DNA, the CDR3 is TGTGCCAGCAGTTTGGGGGGCCGTGTAGGCAATCAGCCCCAGTACTTC.

The CDR3 DNA follows: TGTGCCAGCAGCGTCGGTCCCAACTATGGCTACACCTTC. This translates into CASSVGPNYGYTF. The J gene is TRBJ1-2, the V gene TRBV9; no definite D call. V lost 2 bases to trimming and J lost 2 bases, with 7 bases between them. Germline assignment: CDR1 SGDLS and CDR2 YYNGEE. The CDR3 loop spans 13 amino acids. Looking up the rest from reference TRBV9 and TRBJ1-2 gives the full variable domain: DSGVTQTPKHLITATGQRVTLRCSPRSGDLSVYWYQQSLDQGLQFLIQYYNGEERAKGNILERFSAQQFPDLHSELNLSSLELGDSALYFCASSVGPNYGYTFGSGTRLTVV.

The rearrangement uses TRBV27 and TRBJ1-1, with 8 bases matching TRBD1. CDR3 length: 13 amino acids. The J segment lost 1 base and the V segment lost 6 bases, leaving 1 base of the junction unmatched. Looked up from germline, CDR1 is MNHEY and CDR2 is SMNVEV (reference sequence). The CDR3 protein is CASRGQGNTEAFF. CDR3 DNA sequence: TGTGCCAGCAGAGGACAGGGGAACACTGAAGCTTTCTTT.

The CDR3 is CATSPESPGSSNQPQHF. The CDR3 DNA sequence: TGTGCCACCAGTCCCGAATCTCCGGGAAGCAGCAATCAGCCCCAGCATTTT. The chain has TRBV15 and TRBJ1-5, with D hard to call. The CDR3 has 17 residues. The ends were cut back, 6 bases at V and 1 base at J, with 19 bases in the middle. In germline, CDR1 is LNHNV, CDR2 YYDKDF (reference sequence).

The table lists this clonotype with many counts. V and J are TRBV5-1 and TRBJ2-7, with TRBD2 matching 11 bases. CDR1 and CDR2 (germline): SGHRS, YFSETQ. Trimming removed 2 bases from V and 2 bases from J; junction bases left unmatched: 3. This CDR3 contains 15 residues. The CDR3 coding sequence is TGCGCCAGCAGCTTCGTAGCGGGAGGGACCTACGAGCAGTACTTC. This sequence encodes CASSFVAGGTYEQYF.

This clonotype was counted at least ten times. V and J are TRBV6-5 and TRBJ2-7; 8 nucleotides agree with TRBD1. V dropped 2 bases and J dropped 1; count of bases not matched to a gene: 4. The CDR3 loop spans 15 amino acids. Germline loops: CDR1 MNHEY, CDR2 SVGAGI. The CDR3, as DNA: TGTGCCAGCAGTTACGCGGACAGGGCTTCCTACGAGCAGTACTTC. It codes for CASSYADRASYEQYF.